This T cell receptor (beta chain) was sequenced for a study of Graves' ophthalmopathy and Graves' hyperthyroidism. The overall study: Being free of ophthalmopathy for 18 months of follow-up defined stable hyperthyroidism.

Germline CDR1 reads DFQATT; CDR2 reads SNEGSKA (reference sequence). The CDR3 runs to 19 residues. J was trimmed by 2 bases and V by 0 bases; bases with no gene match: 14. Amplification of the TCR beta CDR3 regions used RNA transcripts (as template). Second-round multiplex PCR came after first-round RT-PCR with HTBI primers. TCRdb re-called the multiplex PCR reads with MiXCR, one entry per CDR3 protein. Of over a million distinct CDR3 sequences listed, roughly 35% are singletons. Findings and limits, study-wide: Ophthalmopathy progression was predicted with 65% to 71% sensitivity and roughly 79% specificity. Blood also carried most expanded thyroid clonotypes exceeding 0.001 frequency.

Among the hyperthyroidism patients, all were newly diagnosed, aged 18 to 65, with under 2 months' duration. This clonotype has only a few counts. Its antigen is still unknown. The clonotype was recovered from an adult man with Graves' hyperthyroidism. The rearrangement joins TRBV20-1 to TRBJ2-7; 12 bases are shared with TRBD2. The sample comprised peripheral blood or thyroid tissue (not recorded which). The CDR3 DNA follows: TGCAGTGCTAGAGATTGGCTAGCGGGAGGGCCTCTTTTGCCCTACGAGCAGTACTTC. Translation: CSARDWLAGGPLLPYEQYF.